The 7 T cell receptor beta chains reported below all come from one sample, sequenced in a study of blood T cell repertoires in COVID-19. Data came from immunoSEQ multiplex PCR; TCRdb stores just in-frame clones and leaves some out. The data show around 450,000 clones, with 80% to 90% seen just once and over 4% held by the top ten. Material: peripheral blood. All receptors derive from a woman under 40 with acute or convalescent COVID-19.

The chain uses TRBV5-6 and TRBJ1-6, with 8 positions matching TRBD1. V lost 4 bases to trimming and J lost 5 bases; unmatched junction nucleotides: 5. The CDR3 spans 15 residues. Germline CDR1 and CDR2: SGHDT and YYEEEE. The CDR3 coding sequence is TGTGCCAGCAGCAACCTGGACAGGGATAATTCACCCCTCCACTTT. Its protein product is CASSNLDRDNSPLHF. Complete variable domain (other parts from reference TRBV5-6 and TRBJ1-6): DAGVTQSPTHLIKTRGQQVTLRCSPKSGHDTVSWYQQALGQGPQFIFQYYEEEERQRGNFPDRFSGHQFPNYSSELNVNALLLGDSALYLCASSNLDRDNSPLHFGNGTRLTVT.

This clone showed up just once. This chain uses TRBV29-1 with TRBJ2-3, with D maybe TRBD1 (6 bases). The germline V gene has CDR1 SQVTM and CDR2 ANQGSEA. CDR3 length: 13 amino acids. The V gene lost 4 bases and the J gene lost 6 bases, with 14 bases spanning the gap. CDR3 in amino acids: CSVAGGEVDTQYF. For the CDR3, the DNA is TGCAGCGTTGCTGGGGGCGAGGTCGATACGCAGTATTTT.

This sequence joins TRBV4-1 and TRBJ2-3, with 9 bases matching TRBD2. CDR1 is MGHRA, CDR2 YSYEKL, per germline. The CDR3 loop spans 15 amino acids. After removal of 4 bases from V and 5 bases from J, the junction contained 7 bases not matched to a gene. The CDR3 DNA sequence: TGCGCCAGCAGCCCCAGCGGGGGGCTGGGAGATACGCAGTATTTT. It codes for CASSPSGGLGDTQYF.

The rearrangement uses TRBV4-1 and TRBJ2-4; 7 bases are a match to TRBD1. The CDR3 covers 21 residues. The V and J ends lost 1 base and 0 bases, in that order; junction bases with no gene match: 18. From germline, CDR1 is MGHRA and CDR2 YSYEKL. The CDR3 coding sequence is TGCGCCAGCAGCCAAGTGGCTTCAGGGACAGTCACCCTCCCAGCCAAAAACATTCAGTACTTC. It encodes CASSQVASGTVTLPAKNIQYF.

Points on this clone: One end of the junction fails to match germline, which may point to a read error. The chain joins TRBV20-1 to TRBJ1-1; D gene ambiguous. Germline V lookup: CDR1 DFQATT, CDR2 SNEGSKA (reference sequence). The CDR3 is made up of 11 amino acids. CDR3 sequence: CSARAQPQSYF. Written as DNA, the CDR3 is TGCAGTGCTAGAGCCCAACCACAGAGTTACTTT.

The chain links TRBV7-2 to TRBJ1-2; no clear D gene. CDR1 SGHTA and CDR2 FQGNSA come from the germline V gene. Trimming took off 5 bases at V and 8 bases at J, with 15 bases between the two ends. The CDR3 has 13 amino acids. CDR3 nucleotides: TGTGCCAGCAGCCCGAGCCCGGTTCGCGGCTACACCTTC. The encoded protein is CASSPSPVRGYTF.

CDR3 in DNA: TGTGCCAGCAGTTTATCGGGACTAGCGGGGGGAATCTCCTACAATGAGCAGTTCTTC. This encodes CASSLSGLAGGISYNEQFF. The chain carries TRBV27 and TRBJ2-1; TRBD2 aligns across 15 bases. Germline V gene sequence: CDR1 MNHEY, CDR2 SMNVEV (reference sequence). The CDR3 is made up of 19 amino acids. The ends lost 0 bases at V and 0 bases at J; junction bases unmatched: 3.